The 8 T cell receptor beta chains given below trace back to one sample, sequenced in a study of blood T cell repertoires in COVID-19. TCRdb's copy holds only in-frame clones and misses some; the assay was immunoSEQ multiplex PCR. Altogether 140,000 to 150,000 clones are present, approximately 90% being singletons, with the ten largest covering 2.5% to 3%. Sequencing was carried out using peripheral blood. Receptors originate from a man aged 55 to 69 with active or convalescent COVID-19.

The chain recombines TRBV20-1 with TRBJ2-1; D gene ambiguous. V was pared by 0 bases and J by 9 bases, with 6 bases between. CDR1 DFQATT and CDR2 SNEGSKA come from the germline V gene (reference sequence). The CDR3 covers 11 residues. This CDR3 is CSARDESEQFF. The CDR3, as DNA: TGCAGTGCTAGAGATGAGTCTGAGCAGTTCTTC.

This chain connects TRBV15 to TRBJ2-2; the D gene is possibly TRBD2 (6 bases). The germline V gene encodes CDR1 LNHNV and CDR2 YYDKDF (reference sequence). The CDR3 length is 15 residues. Trimming took 0 bases from V and 4 from J, leaving 9 bases between them. CDR3 sequence reads: CATSREEGGTGELFF. Written as DNA, the CDR3 is TGTGCCACCAGCAGAGAGGAGGGAGGCACCGGGGAGCTGTTTTTT.

The table lists this clone with a few counts. CDR3: CASSQGQGIGTQYF. DNA of the CDR3: TGTGCCAGCAGCCAAGGGCAGGGGATAGGGACCCAGTACTTC. The gene calls are TRBV3-1 (or the pseudogene TRBV3-2) and TRBJ2-5; a weak D match, TRBD1 (6 bases). V was pared by 1 base and J by 7 bases, with 13 bases between. Germline V gene data show CDR1 as LGHDT and CDR2 as YNNKEL (reference sequence). The CDR3 spans 14 residues.

The chain couples TRBV18 to TRBJ2-5; 8 bases are shared with TRBD2. Germline CDR1 KGHSH, CDR2 LQKENI. After removal of 4 bases from V and 5 bases from J, the junction contained 3 bases not matched to a gene. The CDR3 length is 13 residues. The CDR3 nucleotides are TGTGCCAGCTCACTGGGACTAGGGGAGACCCAGTACTTC. It encodes CASSLGLGETQYF.

CDR3 protein: CASSPAGTEFQPQHF. CDR3 DNA sequence: TGTGCCAGCAGTCCTGCCGGGACAGAGTTTCAGCCCCAGCATTTT. The V gene is TRBV25-1, the J gene TRBJ1-5; 7 bases fit TRBD1. The CDR3 covers 15 residues. Germline assignment: CDR1 MGHDK and CDR2 SYGVNS. Trimming took 5 bases from V and 6 from J; bases not matched to a gene: 10.

V gene TRBV4-3 combines with J gene TRBJ2-7, with TRBD2 matching over 11 bases. Trimming removed 6 bases from V and 2 bases from J; junction bases left unmatched: 6. This CDR3 is built from 15 residues. The germline gives CDR1 LGHNA, CDR2 YSLEER. DNA for the CDR3: TGCGCCAGCAGAACCGGGACTAGCGGCACCTACGAGCAGTACTTC. Its protein product is CASRTGTSGTYEQYF.

The chain has TRBV29-1 and TRBJ1-2; 7 bases align to TRBD1. The CDR3 sequence is 14 residues long. Germline CDR1 reads SQVTM; CDR2 reads ANQGSEA. V was clipped by 6 bases and J by 4 bases; unmatched bases: 11. DNA for the CDR3: TGCAGCGTAACGACCTCGACAGGGTCCTATGGCTACACCTTC. It codes for CSVTTSTGSYGYTF.

The count of this clone is one. The chain has TRBV28 and TRBJ2-5; 7 positions agree with TRBD1. CDR1 is MDHEN, CDR2 SYDVKM, per germline. This CDR3 region has 15 residues. J lost 5 bases, V lost 3 bases, and 9 bases had no gene match. The CDR3 bases are TGTGCCAGCAGTTTCCTCACACCAGGGGGTGAGACCCAGTACTTC. Its translation: CASSFLTPGGETQYF.